These T cell receptor beta chains were read from a single sample in a study of blood T cell repertoires in COVID-19. Libraries were prepared by immunoSEQ multiplex PCR; TCRdb keeps only in-frame clonotypes and omits some of them. The table has around 150,000 clones, about 80% seen once. Sequencing was carried out using PBMCs or T cells enriched from blood (not recorded which). The receptor source for this set is a woman between 55 and 75 years old who had recovered from COVID-19. Both conserved end residues are part of each CDR3. The D gene is left open where the match is weak. Some rows have no size entry. The others give once, few or many, or a class for an expanded clone.

>NA|TRBJ1-6|NA|TRBV6-1
TGTGCCAGCAGTGATAATCGGCAGGGCAGTAATTCACCCCTCCACTTT
CASSDNRQGSNSPLHF
>TRBD1|TRBJ2-4|few|TRBV4-1
TGCGCCAGCAGCCCGACAGGGGTTTCCAAAAACATTCAGTACTTC
CASSPTGVSKNIQYF
>TRBD1|TRBJ2-1|NA|TRBV25-1
TGTGCCAGCAGTGACCCGGGACAGGGCACCTACAATGAGCAGTTCTTC
CASSDPGQGTYNEQFF
>TRBD2|TRBJ2-3|NA|TRBV24-1
TGTGCCACCAGTGATCCTGGGACTAGCGGAGCAGATACGCAGTATTTT
CATSDPGTSGADTQYF
>TRBD1|TRBJ1-1|NA|TRBV19
TGTGCCAGTAGTAAGACAGGGAGCGACACTGAAGCTTTCTTT
CASSKTGSDTEAFF
>NA|TRBJ1-1|NA|TRBV6-5
TGTGCCAGCAGGCCCCAGGGGAACACTGAAGCTTTCTTT
CASRPQGNTEAFF
>NA|TRBJ2-7|NA|TRBV24-1
TGTGCCACCAGTGATTTCGGGCAGGGGGGCTACGAGCAGTACTTC
CATSDFGQGGYEQYF
>TRBD1|TRBJ1-6|NA|TRBV9
TGTGCCAGCAGCGCTACAGGGGGCGGATCACCCCTCCACTTT
CASSATGGGSPLHF
>TRBD1|TRBJ1-1|NA|TRBV19
TGTGCCAGTAGTATAGGGACAGGGCTTGACACTGAAGCTTTCTTT
CASSIGTGLDTEAFF
>NA|TRBJ1-5|NA|TRBV19
TGTGCCAGTAGTATAGATCTTACAGGGAATCAGCCCCAGCATTTT
CASSIDLTGNQPQHF
>TRBD2|TRBJ2-1|NA|TRBV6-4
TGTGCCAGCAGTGCCCAGCGGGGGGGCCGCAATGAGCAGTTCTTC
CASSAQRGGRNEQFF
>TRBD1|TRBJ1-1|NA|TRBV18
TGTGCCAGCTCACCAATGACAGGGGCGACCACTGAAGCTTTCTTT
CASSPMTGATTEAFF
>NA|TRBJ1-6|NA|TRBV3-1/TRBV3-2
TGTGCCAGCAGCCTACAGGGTGGGAATTCACCCCTCCACTTT
CASSLQGGNSPLHF
>TRBD1|TRBJ2-6|NA|TRBV19
TGTGCGACAGGGCCCGGGGCCAACGTCCTGACTTTC
CATGPGANVLTF
>TRBD1|TRBJ1-1|NA|TRBV5-1
TGCGCCAGCAAAAAGAAGACAGGGGTGAACACTGAAGCTTTCTTT
CASKKKTGVNTEAFF
>TRBD2|TRBJ2-3|NA|TRBV24-1
TGTGCCACCAGTAAGACCGGGACTAGCCTCACGAATACGCAGTATTTT
CATSKTGTSLTNTQYF
>NA|TRBJ1-2|NA|TRBV27
TGTGCCAGCAGTCCGCGACAGGAATCGGGCTACACCTTC
CASSPRQESGYTF
>NA|TRBJ2-7|few|TRBV7-2
TGTGCCAGCAGCTTAGACGGGGGTTTCTACGAGCAGTACTTC
CASSLDGGFYEQYF
>TRBD1|TRBJ1-5|NA|TRBV5-5
TGTGCCAGCAGCTTTGAGGGGGCGAATCAGCCCCAGCATTTT
CASSFEGANQPQHF
>NA|TRBJ1-2|NA|TRBV18
TGTGCCAGCTCACCCGACAGAGTCGGCTACACCTTC
CASSPDRVGYTF
>NA|TRBJ2-5|few|TRBV5-1
TGCGCCAGCAGCTTACAGGGATTTTCCTACGAGACCCAGTACTTC
CASSLQGFSYETQYF
>NA|TRBJ2-1|NA|TRBV29-1
TGCAGCGTTGGGAGATTCGCGGGGCTGGACAATGAGCAGTTCTTC
CSVGRFAGLDNEQFF
>NA|TRBJ2-3|few|TRBV2
TGTGCCAGCACTGACAGAAATACGCAGTATTTT
CASTDRNTQYF
>TRBD1|TRBJ1-2|NA|TRBV4-1
TGCGCCAGCAGCCAAGATGACAGGGATTCCTATGGCTACACCTTC
CASSQDDRDSYGYTF
>NA|TRBJ2-2|NA|TRBV9
TGTGCCAGCAGCGTAAATTTCCCGGGCACCGGGGAGCTGTTTTTT
CASSVNFPGTGELFF
>NA|TRBJ2-5|NA|TRBV19
TGTGCCAGTAGTATAGATCTCAGCGGCGCCAAGTACTTC
CASSIDLSGAKYF
>NA|TRBJ2-3|NA|TRBV29-1
TGCAGCGTTGAGCGGGACACAGATACGCAGTATTTT
CSVERDTDTQYF
>TRBD1|TRBJ2-1|NA|TRBV3-1/TRBV3-2
TGTGCCAGCAGCCAACTTCAGGGGGCGCTTGGACACAATGAGCAGTTCTTC
CASSQLQGALGHNEQFF
>NA|TRBJ1-1|NA|TRBV29-1
TGCAGCGTTGAGAACAGCCGGAGGACTGAAGCTTTCTTT
CSVENSRRTEAFF
>TRBD1|TRBJ1-4|NA|TRBV5-1
TGCGCCAGCAGCGTACAGGGACAGGCTAATGAAAAACTGTTTTTT
CASSVQGQANEKLFF
>NA|TRBJ1-1|NA|TRBV19
TGTGCCAGTAGCTCATCGTGGACTGCAAACACTGAAGCTTTCTTT
CASSSSWTANTEAFF
>TRBD1|TRBJ2-5|NA|TRBV9
TGTGCCAGCAGCGTAACAGGGGCAGAGACCCAGTACTTC
CASSVTGAETQYF
>NA|TRBJ1-5|NA|TRBV3-1/TRBV3-2
TGTGCCAGCAGCCAAGATCGCTATAGCAATCAGCCCCAGCATTTT
CASSQDRYSNQPQHF
>NA|TRBJ1-2|NA|TRBV6-5
TGTGCCAGCAGGGAGTGGAACTATGGCTACACCTTC
CASREWNYGYTF
>TRBD1|TRBJ2-7|NA|TRBV4-1
TGCGCCAGCAGCCAAAGACAGGGCGGAACGTTCTACGAGCAGTACTTC
CASSQRQGGTFYEQYF
>NA|TRBJ1-1|NA|TRBV5-1
TGCGCCAGCAGCTTCGGGGTCGGGAACACTGAAGCTTTCTTT
CASSFGVGNTEAFF
>TRBD1|TRBJ2-7|NA|TRBV5-8
TGTGCCAGCAGCCGCCCTGACAGGGGGGGCTACGAGCAGTACTTC
CASSRPDRGGYEQYF
>TRBD2|TRBJ2-2|NA|TRBV5-4
TGTGCCAGCGGAGTGACTAGCGGTAGCCTTAAGGCCGGGGAGCTGTTTTTT
CASGVTSGSLKAGELFF
>TRBD1|TRBJ1-6|NA|TRBV30
TGTGCCTGGAGGAACCGGGACAGACGAAATTCACCCCTCCACTTT
CAWRNRDRRNSPLHF
>TRBD2|TRBJ2-2|NA|TRBV2
TGTGCCAGCATCCAGCGGGGGAACACCGGGGAGCTGTTTTTT
CASIQRGNTGELFF
>NA|TRBJ2-7|once|TRBV9
TGTGCCAGCAGCGTAGATGGGGCAAGCTCCTACGAGCAGTACTTC
CASSVDGASSYEQYF
>NA|TRBJ2-7|once|TRBV7-2
TGTGCCAGCAGCCCTCTCGGGCGGGACCCCTACGAGCAGTACTTC
CASSPLGRDPYEQYF
>TRBD2|TRBJ2-3|NA|TRBV7-9
TGTGCCAGCAGCCAAACTCGGGGGGGCGTAGATACGCAGTATTTT
CASSQTRGGVDTQYF
>NA|TRBJ2-1|NA|TRBV11-2
TGTGCCAGCAGCCCTAATCGGCGGAGCTCCTACAATGAGCAGTTCTTC
CASSPNRRSSYNEQFF
>TRBD1|TRBJ1-5|NA|TRBV5-1
TGCGCCAGCAGCCCGGGACAGGGTAATCAGCCCCAGCATTTT
CASSPGQGNQPQHF
>TRBD2|TRBJ2-2|NA|TRBV6-4
TGTGCCAGCCGGGCAGAAGCGGGGGGAGGCACCGGGGAGCTGTTTTTT
CASRAEAGGGTGELFF
>NA|TRBJ1-3|NA|TRBV18
TGTGCCAGCTCACCAGTTCAGGGCTCCGAGGGAGGTGGAAACACCATATATTTT
CASSPVQGSEGGGNTIYF
>NA|TRBJ1-1|NA|TRBV12-3/TRBV12-4
TGTGCCAGCCGAAGCCGTTACACTGAAGCTTTCTTT
CASRSRYTEAFF
>TRBD1|TRBJ2-7|NA|TRBV27
TGTGCCAGCACGGGACAGGGGATACGGGGGGGCTACGAGCAGTACTTC
CASTGQGIRGGYEQYF
>TRBD1|TRBJ1-4|once|TRBV7-2
TGTGCCAGCAGCTTAGCTCCGGGACAGGGGCTCGAAAAACTGTTTTTT
CASSLAPGQGLEKLFF
>TRBD1|TRBJ2-5|NA|TRBV27
TGTGCCAGCAGTTTATGGACAGGGGAAGAGACCCAGTACTTC
CASSLWTGEETQYF
>TRBD1|TRBJ1-2|NA|TRBV29-1
TGCAGCGCCACTACGGACAGGGAGGATGGCTACACCTTC
CSATTDREDGYTF
>TRBD2|TRBJ2-3|NA|TRBV11-2
TGTGCCAGCAGCGAGGGACTAGCGGGGGGTATGAGCACAGATACGCAGTATTTT
CASSEGLAGGMSTDTQYF
>NA|TRBJ1-2|NA|TRBV5-4
TGTGCCAGCAGACTACTGCCTAACTATGGCTACACCTTC
CASRLLPNYGYTF
>TRBD2|TRBJ2-7|NA|TRBV18
TGTGCCAGCTCACCCGGGACTAGCGACGAGCAGTACTTC
CASSPGTSDEQYF